The clone carrying this T cell receptor (beta chain) was seen at least ten times. As yet, its antigen is unknown. The sample comes from a study of T cells after yellow fever vaccination. The study's findings and limits: It was a weaker secondary response, yet one that peaked faster, at day 5 versus 15.

TCRdb recomputed calls from the 5' RACE reads with MiXCR, one row per CDR3 protein. The sample carries a few hundred thousand distinct CDR3 sequences, about 5.2% recorded once. This TCR derives from a man between 18 and 35 years old who received the YFV17D yellow fever vaccine. The sequences come from CD4+ T cells sorted from PBMCs, collected on the day of the yellow fever booster vaccination.

The CDR3 loop is CASSPSGGGPDTQYF. The DNA of the CDR3 is TGTGCCAGCAGCCCCAGCGGGGGAGGGCCAGATACGCAGTATTTT. The chain employs TRBV12-3 or TRBV12-4 and TRBJ2-3; 8 nucleotides agree with TRBD2. There are 15 residues in the CDR3. Unmatched junction bases numbered 9, after V lost 6 bases and J lost 4 bases.